Given below is one T cell receptor beta chain in context. What it recognizes is unknown. The data originate from a study of T cell repertoires in cytomegalovirus infection. Study details: HLA-B-restricted CMV epitopes that are well studied were used alongside recently identified HLA-C-restricted ones. CMV infection plus the matching HLA type was flagged by public TCR beta signatures. General study points: Ex vivo responses were dominated by HLA-C-restricted CMV-specific TCR beta clonotypes. CMV carriers with the relevant HLA were identified by cumulative public TCR beta family frequency.

CDR3 length: 16 residues. Germline-derived CDR1 and CDR2 are MGHRA and YSYEKL. J gave up 5 bases and V 2 bases, and 8 bases lay outside the gene matches. TCRdb used MiXCR to reprocess the reads, holding one entry per CDR3 protein. The sample has roughly 860,000 distinct CDR3 sequences, 30% to 35% seen once. The clonotype was recovered from a human donor in good health (CMV status not recorded). Some clones in this sample may be carry-over from other donors' samples. This chain uses TRBV4-1 with TRBJ2-3, with TRBD2 matching over 9 bases. Sequenced material: cultured CD8+ T cells from PBMCs, taken from culture after CMV antigen stimulation. This CDR3 reads CASSQPAGGLGDTQYF. The CDR3 bases are TGCGCCAGCAGCCAACCCGCGGGGGGGCTCGGAGATACGCAGTATTTT.